The 20 T cell receptor beta chains given below trace back to one sample, sequenced in a study of cytomegalovirus exposure and HLA in healthy donors (TCRdb year 2017). The library was made by the immunoSEQ multiplex PCR assay. The multiplex PCR relied on a mix of 60 forward primers for TCR Vbeta segments and 13 reverse primers for TCR Jbeta segments. This is the immuneACCESS table as TCRdb keeps it, with only in-frame sequences that have V and J called. A part of the clones is gone; compared with another copy, unresolved V genes explain less than half, and the rest is unexplained. The sample data list approximately 150,000 clones, and around three quarters of these were observed just once. 5.5% to 7% of the sample is taken by the ten largest. Material for sequencing was PBMCs. These receptors originate from a woman between 35 and 50 years old in good health and CMV-seropositive.

The chain recombines TRBV7-2 with TRBJ2-1, with 8 bases lining up with TRBD1. Looked up from germline, CDR1 is SGHTA and CDR2 is FQGNSA. This CDR3 has 18 amino acids. After removal of 4 bases from V and 4 bases from J, the junction contained 15 bases not matched to a gene. CDR3 sequence reads: CASSSGPGQGERYNEQFF. In DNA form, the CDR3 reads TGTGCCAGCAGCTCCGGACCCGGACAGGGAGAAAGGTACAATGAGCAGTTCTTC. The full variable domain, with the rest looked up from reference TRBV7-2 and TRBJ2-1, is GAGVSQSPSNKVTEKGKDVELRCDPISGHTALYWYRQSLGQGLEFLIYFQGNSAPDKSGLPSDRFSAERTGGSVSTLTIQRTQQEDSAVYLCASSSGPGQGERYNEQFFGPGTRLTVL.

V and J are TRBV14 and TRBJ2-3, with 10 bases matching TRBD1. The junction had 5 bases not matched to a gene; V was cut back by 2 bases and J by 3 bases. The germline gives CDR1 SGHDN, CDR2 FVKESK. This CDR3 region has 16 residues. The DNA for the CDR3 is TGTGCCAGCAGCCAACTGGGACAGGGGATGACAGATACGCAGTATTTT. Its translation is CASSQLGQGMTDTQYF.

This chain connects TRBV7-2 to TRBJ2-7, with a possible D match to TRBD1 (6 bases). Germline V gene sequence: CDR1 SGHTA, CDR2 FQGNSA. CDR3 length: 14 residues. V was trimmed by 2 bases and J by 3 bases, leaving 11 bases between them. CDR3 DNA sequence: TGTGCCAGCAGCTTAACCCGGGACAACTACGAGCAGTACTTC. Amino acid sequence: CASSLTRDNYEQYF.

V and J are TRBV28 and TRBJ2-7; 15 positions agree with TRBD2. The J segment lost 4 bases and the V segment lost 5 bases, leaving 6 bases of the junction unmatched. This CDR3 spans 16 amino acids. Looked up from germline, CDR1 is MDHEN and CDR2 is SYDVKM. CDR3 DNA sequence: TGTGCCAGCAGTCGAGGACTAGCGGGAGGGTTTTACGAGCAGTACTTC. Residues: CASSRGLAGGFYEQYF.

The chain links TRBV5-1 to TRBJ1-1, with D possibly being TRBD1 (5 bases). CDR3 length: 12 residues. The germline V gene encodes CDR1 SGHRS and CDR2 YFSETQ. V was pared by 3 bases and J by 6 bases, with 9 bases between. The CDR3 spells CASSSGGAEAFF. CDR3 coding DNA: TGCGCCAGCAGCTCCGGGGGGGCTGAAGCTTTCTTT. Based on the CDR3 plus reference TRBV5-1 and TRBJ1-1, the full variable domain is KAGVTQTPRYLIKTRGQQVTLSCSPISGHRSVSWYQQTPGQGLQFLFEYFSETQRNKGNFPGRFSGRQFSNSRSEMNVSTLELGDSALYLCASSSGGAEAFFGQGTRLTVV.

The chain carries TRBV5-8 and TRBJ2-1; 7 positions agree with TRBD1. The CDR3 runs to 15 residues. V gave up 4 bases and J gave up 3 bases; unmatched junction bases: 7. Per germline, CDR1 SGHTS and CDR2 YDEGEE. The CDR3 reads CASSRTGAGYNEQFF. The CDR3 nucleotides are TGTGCCAGCAGCCGCACAGGGGCTGGCTACAATGAGCAGTTCTTC.

Only a few counts were recorded for this clone. The J gene is TRBJ1-2, the V gene TRBV28; TRBD1 agrees at 8 bases. The junction had 12 bases not matched to a gene; V was cut back by 8 bases and J by 4 bases. CDR1 is MDHEN and CDR2 is SYDVKM in the germline V gene. The CDR3 runs to 15 residues. The DNA of the CDR3 is TGTGCCAGCCAGCCCGGGACAGGAGGATTCTATGGCTACACCTTC. Its protein is CASQPGTGGFYGYTF.

Only one count was recorded for this clone. One end of the junction is discordant with germline, which a read error may explain. The V gene is TRBV5-4, the J gene TRBJ1-2; 7 positions agree with TRBD1. Per the germline V gene, CDR1 is SGHNT and CDR2 is YYREEE (reference sequence). The CDR3 is 12 residues long. CDR3 nucleotides: TGTGCCAGCAGCTTGGAGGCGGGACAGAGATTCTTC. Encoded protein: CASSLEAGQRFF.

CDR3 loop: CATSIETGSNQPQHF. The DNA for the CDR3 is TGTGCCACCAGTATAGAGACAGGTAGCAATCAGCCCCAGCATTTT. This chain links TRBV15 with TRBJ1-5; possibly TRBD1 for D (6 bases). V dropped 6 bases and J dropped 0 bases, with 12 bases sitting between them. Germline lookup yields CDR1 LNHNV and CDR2 YYDKDF (reference sequence). CDR3 size: 15 residues.

The chain carries TRBV6-1 and TRBJ2-5, with TRBD2 as a possible D gene (7 bases). V was pared by 6 bases and J by 4 bases, with 15 bases between. The CDR3 has 14 amino acids. Germline loops: CDR1 MNHNS, CDR2 SASEGT. The CDR3 nucleotides read TGTGCCAGCAGCGGGGGGCGGGAAGGAGAGACCCAGTACTTC. Amino acids: CASSGGREGETQYF.

The rearrangement joins TRBV7-6 to TRBJ1-1; TRBD1 aligns across 9 bases. With V trimmed by 5 bases and J by 5 bases, 9 bases remained unmatched. The CDR3 has 15 residues. Germline values: CDR1 SGHVS, CDR2 FNYEAQ. The CDR3 here is CASSATGGVGTEAFF. The CDR3 nucleotides are TGTGCCAGCAGCGCCACAGGGGGCGTGGGAACTGAAGCTTTCTTT.

This clone was found a few times. The chain links TRBV5-4 to TRBJ1-1; 8 positions match TRBD1. The trim removed 2 bases at V and 5 bases at J, leaving 2 bases unmatched. CDR3 length equals 13 residues. Germline V gene lookup returns CDR1 SGHNT and CDR2 YYREEE (reference sequence). This chain's CDR3 is CASSFRGQTEAFF. In DNA, the CDR3 is TGTGCCAGCAGCTTCAGGGGGCAAACTGAAGCTTTCTTT.

This chain links TRBV30 with TRBJ1-2; no clear D. V was cut by 3 bases and J by 4 bases, with 12 bases left in between. This CDR3 has 13 amino acids. Germline V gives CDR1 GTSNPN, CDR2 SVGIG (reference sequence). For the CDR3, the DNA is TGTGCCTGGAGACCCGACACGCGCTATGGCTACACCTTC. Amino acids: CAWRPDTRYGYTF.

The CDR3 bases are TGTGCCAGCACCCCCGTGACTAGCGGCACAGATACGCAGTATTTT. It encodes CASTPVTSGTDTQYF. V gene TRBV28 combines with J gene TRBJ2-3, with 8 bases matching TRBD2. J lost 1 base, V lost 7 bases, and 7 bases had no gene match. The CDR3 contains 15 residues. Germline V CDR1 and CDR2: MDHEN, SYDVKM.

This chain connects TRBV5-1 to TRBJ2-7; 11 bases agree with TRBD2. With 4 bases clipped from V and 2 bases from J, the junction kept 2 bases outside the gene matches. The CDR3 is 14 residues long. Germline loops: CDR1 SGHRS, CDR2 YFSETQ. The CDR3 DNA reads TGCGCCAGCAGCGGGGGACTAGCGGCCTACGAGCAGTACTTC. Protein: CASSGGLAAYEQYF.

The V gene is TRBV9, the J gene TRBJ2-1; maybe TRBD1 (5 bases). The germline CDR1 and CDR2 sequences are SGDLS and YYNGEE. This CDR3 spans 12 amino acids. V dropped 6 bases and J dropped 4 bases, with 8 bases sitting between them. CDR3 bases: TGTGCCAGCAAGGGGTCGTACAATGAGCAGTTCTTC. Protein product: CASKGSYNEQFF.

The chain links TRBV5-1 to TRBJ2-5; 12 bases are shared with TRBD2. V was pared by 4 bases and J by 2 bases, with 6 bases of the junction left unmatched. CDR3 length: 16 amino acids. CDR1 and CDR2 from the germline V gene are SGHRS and YFSETQ. The CDR3 DNA is TGCGCCAGCAGCCTGGGAGGGACTAGCGGGCAAGAGACCCAGTACTTC. It encodes CASSLGGTSGQETQYF.

The sample holds one count of this clone. The V call is TRBV19, the J call TRBJ2-3; 7 nucleotides agree with TRBD2. CDR3 length: 15 amino acids. Germline V lookup: CDR1 LNHDA, CDR2 SQIVND (reference sequence). The V and J ends lost 7 bases and 8 bases, in that order; junction bases with no gene match: 15. The CDR3 DNA sequence: TGTGCCAGTACCCCCTCCCTAGCGGCTGGGGGTACGCAGTATTTT. Protein product: CASTPSLAAGGTQYF.

This clone was picked up one time. The V and J genes are TRBV18 and TRBJ2-1; 8 nucleotides align to TRBD2. Germline loops: CDR1 KGHSH, CDR2 LQKENI. This CDR3 contains 15 residues. J lost 9 bases, V lost 0 bases, and 7 bases had no gene match. Here the CDR3 reads CASSPPTGGVSEQFF. The CDR3 DNA follows: TGTGCCAGCTCACCACCGACGGGAGGGGTCAGTGAGCAGTTCTTC.

The chain combines TRBV11-3 with TRBJ2-7; TRBD2 aligns across 7 bases. Germline V CDR1 and CDR2: SGHNT, YENEEA. V gave up 5 bases and J gave up 6 bases; unmatched junction bases: 4. The CDR3 sequence is 12 residues long. The CDR3 sequence: CASSLGEGEQYF. The CDR3 nucleotides read TGTGCCAGCAGCCTAGGGGAGGGCGAGCAGTACTTC.